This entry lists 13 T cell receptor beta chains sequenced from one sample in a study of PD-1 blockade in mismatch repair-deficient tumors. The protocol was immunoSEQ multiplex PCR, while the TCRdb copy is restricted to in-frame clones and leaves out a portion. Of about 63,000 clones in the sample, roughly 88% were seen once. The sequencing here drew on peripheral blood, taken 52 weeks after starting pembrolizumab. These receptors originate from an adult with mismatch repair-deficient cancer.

CDR3 residues: CASSLEEGVAKNIQYF. For the CDR3, the DNA is TGTGCCAGCAGCTTAGAAGAGGGAGTAGCCAAAAACATTCAGTACTTC. This chain links TRBV11-3 with TRBJ2-4; D is possibly TRBD2 (5 bases). This CDR3 spans 16 amino acids. Germline CDR1 and CDR2: SGHNT and YENEEA. The V gene lost 0 bases and the J gene lost 0 bases, with 9 bases spanning the gap.

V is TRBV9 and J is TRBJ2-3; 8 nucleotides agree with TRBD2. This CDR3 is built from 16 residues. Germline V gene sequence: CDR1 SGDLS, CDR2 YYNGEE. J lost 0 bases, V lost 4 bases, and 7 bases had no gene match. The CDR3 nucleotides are TGTGCCAGCAGCATGCTGACTAGCGAGAGCACAGATACGCAGTATTTT. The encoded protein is CASSMLTSESTDTQYF.

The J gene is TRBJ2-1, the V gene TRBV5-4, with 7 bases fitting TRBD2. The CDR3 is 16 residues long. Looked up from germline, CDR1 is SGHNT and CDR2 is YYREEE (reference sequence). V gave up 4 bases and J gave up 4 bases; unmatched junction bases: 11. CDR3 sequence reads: CASSPNRLAGYNEQFF. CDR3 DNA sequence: TGTGCCAGCAGCCCAAACAGACTAGCAGGTTACAATGAGCAGTTCTTC.

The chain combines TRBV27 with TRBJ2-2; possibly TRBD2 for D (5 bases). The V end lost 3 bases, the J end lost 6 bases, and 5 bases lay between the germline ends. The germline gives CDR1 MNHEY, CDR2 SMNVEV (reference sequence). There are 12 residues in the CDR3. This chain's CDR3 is CASSLRAGELFF. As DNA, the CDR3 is TGTGCCAGCAGTTTGCGGGCCGGGGAGCTGTTTTTT.

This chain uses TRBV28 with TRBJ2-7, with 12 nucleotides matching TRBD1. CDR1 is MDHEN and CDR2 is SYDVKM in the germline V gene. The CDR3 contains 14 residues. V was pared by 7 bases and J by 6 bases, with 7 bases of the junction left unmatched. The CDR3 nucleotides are TGTGCCAGCATCCGGGGACAGGGGGCTGGCGAGCAGTACTTC. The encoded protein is CASIRGQGAGEQYF.

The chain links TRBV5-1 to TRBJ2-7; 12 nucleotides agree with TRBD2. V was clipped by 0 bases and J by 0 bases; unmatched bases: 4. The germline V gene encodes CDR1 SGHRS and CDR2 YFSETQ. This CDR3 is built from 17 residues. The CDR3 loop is CASSLASSGRASYEQYF. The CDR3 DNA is TGCGCCAGCAGCTTGGCATCTAGCGGGAGGGCCTCCTACGAGCAGTACTTC.

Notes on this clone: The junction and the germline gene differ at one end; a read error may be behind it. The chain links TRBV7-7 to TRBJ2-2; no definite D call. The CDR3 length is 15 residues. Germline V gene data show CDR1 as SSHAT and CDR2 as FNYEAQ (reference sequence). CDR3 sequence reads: CASSLVIGNTGELFF. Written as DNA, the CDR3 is TGTGCTAGCAGCTTAGTTATCGGGAACACCGGGGAGCTGTTTTTT.

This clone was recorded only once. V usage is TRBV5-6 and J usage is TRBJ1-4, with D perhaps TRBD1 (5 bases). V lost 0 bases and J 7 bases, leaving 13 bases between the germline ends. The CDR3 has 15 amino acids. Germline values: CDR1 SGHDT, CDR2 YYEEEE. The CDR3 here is CASSLVGGAAEKLFF. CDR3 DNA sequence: TGTGCCAGCAGCTTGGTTGGAGGGGCAGCTGAAAAACTGTTTTTT.

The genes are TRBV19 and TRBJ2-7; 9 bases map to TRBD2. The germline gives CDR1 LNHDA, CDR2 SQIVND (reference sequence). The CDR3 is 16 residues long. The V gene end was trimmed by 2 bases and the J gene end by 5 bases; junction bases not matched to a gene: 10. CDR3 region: CASSIRPGLALDEQYF. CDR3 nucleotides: TGTGCCAGTAGTATAAGGCCGGGACTAGCATTAGACGAGCAGTACTTC.

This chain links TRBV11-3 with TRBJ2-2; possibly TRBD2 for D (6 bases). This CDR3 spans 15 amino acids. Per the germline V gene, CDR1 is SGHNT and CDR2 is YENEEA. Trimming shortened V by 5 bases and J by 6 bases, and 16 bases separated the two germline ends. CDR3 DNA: TGTGCCAGCAGCGTAGGGAGACTAGAACCCGGGGAGCTGTTTTTT. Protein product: CASSVGRLEPGELFF.

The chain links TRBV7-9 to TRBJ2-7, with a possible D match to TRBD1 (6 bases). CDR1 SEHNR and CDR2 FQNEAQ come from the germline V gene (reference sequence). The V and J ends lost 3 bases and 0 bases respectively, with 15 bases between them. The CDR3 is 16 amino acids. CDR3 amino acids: CASSFVTGLSSYEQYF. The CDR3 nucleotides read TGTGCCAGCAGCTTTGTCACAGGGTTGAGCTCCTACGAGCAGTACTTC.

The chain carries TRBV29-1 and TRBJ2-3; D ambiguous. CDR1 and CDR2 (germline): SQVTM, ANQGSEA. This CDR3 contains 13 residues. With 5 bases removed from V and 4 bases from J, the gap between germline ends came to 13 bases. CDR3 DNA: TGCAGCGTTCCCGGGTTTACGGCAGATACGCAGTATTTT. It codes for CSVPGFTADTQYF.

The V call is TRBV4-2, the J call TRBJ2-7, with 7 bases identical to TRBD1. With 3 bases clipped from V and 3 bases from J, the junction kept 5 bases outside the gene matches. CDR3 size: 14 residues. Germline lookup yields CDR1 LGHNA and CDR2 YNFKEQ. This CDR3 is CASSHPDRVYEQYF. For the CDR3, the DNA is TGTGCCAGCAGCCATCCCGACAGGGTCTACGAGCAGTACTTC.